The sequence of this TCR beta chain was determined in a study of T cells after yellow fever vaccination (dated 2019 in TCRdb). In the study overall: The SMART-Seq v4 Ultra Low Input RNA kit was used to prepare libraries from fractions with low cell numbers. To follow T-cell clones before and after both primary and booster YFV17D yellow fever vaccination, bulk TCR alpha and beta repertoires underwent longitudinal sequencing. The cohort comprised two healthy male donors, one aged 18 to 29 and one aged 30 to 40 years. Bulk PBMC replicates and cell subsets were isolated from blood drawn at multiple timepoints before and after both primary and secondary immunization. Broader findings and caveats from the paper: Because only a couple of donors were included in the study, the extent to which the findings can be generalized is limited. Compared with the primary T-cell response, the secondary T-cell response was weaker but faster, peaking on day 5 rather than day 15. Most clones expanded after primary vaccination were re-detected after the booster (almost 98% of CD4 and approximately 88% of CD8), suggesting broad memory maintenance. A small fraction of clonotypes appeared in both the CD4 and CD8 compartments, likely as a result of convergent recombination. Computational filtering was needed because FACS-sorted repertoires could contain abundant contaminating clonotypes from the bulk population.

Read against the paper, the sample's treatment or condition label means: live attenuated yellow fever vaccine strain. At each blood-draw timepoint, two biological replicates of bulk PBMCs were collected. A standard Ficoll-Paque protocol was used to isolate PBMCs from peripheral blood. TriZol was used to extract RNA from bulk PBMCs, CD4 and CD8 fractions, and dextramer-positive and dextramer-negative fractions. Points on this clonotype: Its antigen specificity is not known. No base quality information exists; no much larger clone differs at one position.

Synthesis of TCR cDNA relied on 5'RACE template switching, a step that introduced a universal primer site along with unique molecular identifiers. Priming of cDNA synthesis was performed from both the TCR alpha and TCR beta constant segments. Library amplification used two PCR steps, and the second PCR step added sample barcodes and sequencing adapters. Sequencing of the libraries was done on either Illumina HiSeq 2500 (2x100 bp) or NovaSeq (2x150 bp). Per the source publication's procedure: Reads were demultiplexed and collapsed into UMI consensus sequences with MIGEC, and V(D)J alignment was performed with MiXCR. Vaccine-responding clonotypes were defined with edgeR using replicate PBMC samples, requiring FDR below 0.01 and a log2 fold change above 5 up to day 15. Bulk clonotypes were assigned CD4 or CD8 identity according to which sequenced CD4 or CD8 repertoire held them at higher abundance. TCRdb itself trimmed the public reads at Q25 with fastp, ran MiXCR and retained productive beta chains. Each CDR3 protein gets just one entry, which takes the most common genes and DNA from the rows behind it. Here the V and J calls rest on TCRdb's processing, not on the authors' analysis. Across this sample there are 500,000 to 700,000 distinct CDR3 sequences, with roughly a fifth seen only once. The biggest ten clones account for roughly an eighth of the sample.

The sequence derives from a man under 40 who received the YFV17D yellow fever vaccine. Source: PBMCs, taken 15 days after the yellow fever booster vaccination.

The DNA is as follows: TGTGCCAGCAGCCCACAGGGACACATCTACGAGCAGTACTTC. Translated, this gives CASSPQGHIYEQYF. This receptor chain uses TRBV7-2 and TRBJ2-7, and possibly TRBD1, on 6 matching bases. CDR1 and CDR2 (SGHTA, FQGNSA) derive from the germline V gene. Trimming costs V 5 bases and J 3 bases, and their ends lie 14 bases apart. Spanning cysteine to phenylalanine, the CDR3 consists of 14 amino acids. Only the CDR3 DNA stays, 42 bases, in frame from base 1.